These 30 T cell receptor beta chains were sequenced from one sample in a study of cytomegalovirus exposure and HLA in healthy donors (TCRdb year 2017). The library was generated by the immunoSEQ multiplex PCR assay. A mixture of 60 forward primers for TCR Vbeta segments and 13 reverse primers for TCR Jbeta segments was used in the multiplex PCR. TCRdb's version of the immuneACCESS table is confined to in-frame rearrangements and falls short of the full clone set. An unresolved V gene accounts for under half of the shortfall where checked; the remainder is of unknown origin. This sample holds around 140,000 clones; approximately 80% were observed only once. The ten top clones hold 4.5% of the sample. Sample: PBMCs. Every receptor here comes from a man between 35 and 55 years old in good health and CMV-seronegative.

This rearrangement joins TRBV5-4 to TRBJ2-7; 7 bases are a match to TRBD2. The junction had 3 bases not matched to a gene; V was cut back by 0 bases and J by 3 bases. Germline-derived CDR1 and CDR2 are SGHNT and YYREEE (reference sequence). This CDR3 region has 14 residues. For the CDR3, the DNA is TGTGCCAGCAGCTTGGGCGGGGGAAACTACGAGCAGTACTTC. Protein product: CASSLGGGNYEQYF.

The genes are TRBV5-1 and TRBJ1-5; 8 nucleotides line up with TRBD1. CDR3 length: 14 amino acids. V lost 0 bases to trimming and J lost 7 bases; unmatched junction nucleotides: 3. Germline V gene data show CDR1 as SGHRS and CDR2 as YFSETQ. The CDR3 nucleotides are TGCGCCAGCAGCTTGGGGACAGGGTTGCAGCCCCAGCATTTT. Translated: CASSLGTGLQPQHF.

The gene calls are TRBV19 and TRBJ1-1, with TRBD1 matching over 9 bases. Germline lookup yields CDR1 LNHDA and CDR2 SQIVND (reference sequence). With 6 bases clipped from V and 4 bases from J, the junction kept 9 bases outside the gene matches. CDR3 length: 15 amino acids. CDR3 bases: TGTGCCAGTAGCCAAAACCGGGACAGGGTCACTGAAGCTTTCTTT. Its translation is CASSQNRDRVTEAFF.

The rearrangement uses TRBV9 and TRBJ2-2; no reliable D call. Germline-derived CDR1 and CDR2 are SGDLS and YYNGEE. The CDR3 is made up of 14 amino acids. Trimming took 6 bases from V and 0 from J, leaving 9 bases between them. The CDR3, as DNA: TGTGCCAGCACTGCGACACCGAACACCGGGGAGCTGTTTTTT. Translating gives CASTATPNTGELFF.

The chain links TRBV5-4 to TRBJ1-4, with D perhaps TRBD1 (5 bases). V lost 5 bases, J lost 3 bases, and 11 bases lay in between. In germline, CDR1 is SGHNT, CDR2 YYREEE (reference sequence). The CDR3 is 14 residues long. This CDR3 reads CASRIWGSNEKLFF. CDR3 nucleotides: TGTGCCAGCAGAATTTGGGGCTCTAATGAAAAACTGTTTTTT.

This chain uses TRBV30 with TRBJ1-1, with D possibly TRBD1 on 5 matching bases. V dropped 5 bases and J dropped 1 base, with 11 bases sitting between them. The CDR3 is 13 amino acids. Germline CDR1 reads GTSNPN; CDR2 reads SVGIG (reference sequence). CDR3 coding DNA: TGTGCCTGGCAACGTACAGGGAACACTGAAGCTTTCTTT. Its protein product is CAWQRTGNTEAFF.

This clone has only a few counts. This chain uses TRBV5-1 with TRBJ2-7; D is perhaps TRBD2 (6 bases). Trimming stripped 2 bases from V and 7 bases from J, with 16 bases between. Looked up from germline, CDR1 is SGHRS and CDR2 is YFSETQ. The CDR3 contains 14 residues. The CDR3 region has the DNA TGCGCCAGCAGCTTATCCCTAGCGACGGGGGAGCAGTACTTC. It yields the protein CASSLSLATGEQYF. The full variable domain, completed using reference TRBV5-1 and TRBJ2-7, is KAGVTQTPRYLIKTRGQQVTLSCSPISGHRSVSWYQQTPGQGLQFLFEYFSETQRNKGNFPGRFSGRQFSNSRSEMNVSTLELGDSALYLCASSLSLATGEQYFGPGTRLTVT.

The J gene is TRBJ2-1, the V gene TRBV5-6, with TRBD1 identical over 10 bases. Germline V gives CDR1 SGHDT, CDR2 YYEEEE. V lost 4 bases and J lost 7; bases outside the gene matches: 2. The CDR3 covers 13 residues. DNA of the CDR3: TGTGCCAGCAGCCGGGACAGGGGTAATGAGCAGTTCTTC. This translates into CASSRDRGNEQFF.

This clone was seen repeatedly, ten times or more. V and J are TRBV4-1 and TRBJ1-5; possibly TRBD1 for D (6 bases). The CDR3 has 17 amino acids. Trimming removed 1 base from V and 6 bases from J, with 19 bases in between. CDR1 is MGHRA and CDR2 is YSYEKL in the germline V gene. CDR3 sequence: CASSQAPWRGGRQPQHF. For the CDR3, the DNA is TGCGCCAGCAGCCAAGCTCCCTGGAGAGGGGGACGTCAGCCCCAGCATTTT.

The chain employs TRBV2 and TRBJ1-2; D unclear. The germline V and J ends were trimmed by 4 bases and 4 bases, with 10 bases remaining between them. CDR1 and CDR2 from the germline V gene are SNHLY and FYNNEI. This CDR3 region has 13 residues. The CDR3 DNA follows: TGTGCCAGCAGTGTGGAACAGCTCTATGGCTACACCTTC. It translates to CASSVEQLYGYTF. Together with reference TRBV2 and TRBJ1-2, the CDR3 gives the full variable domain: EPEVTQTPSHQVTQMGQEVILRCVPISNHLYFYWYRQILGQKVEFLVSFYNNEISEKSEIFDDQFSVERPDGSNFTLKIRSTKLEDSAMYFCASSVEQLYGYTFGSGTRLTVV.

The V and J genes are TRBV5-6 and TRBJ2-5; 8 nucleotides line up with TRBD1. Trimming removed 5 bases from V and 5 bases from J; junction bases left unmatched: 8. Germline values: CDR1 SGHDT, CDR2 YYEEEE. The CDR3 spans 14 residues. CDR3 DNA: TGTGCCAGCAGATTGACAGGGGATGAGGAGACCCAGTACTTC. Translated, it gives CASRLTGDEETQYF.

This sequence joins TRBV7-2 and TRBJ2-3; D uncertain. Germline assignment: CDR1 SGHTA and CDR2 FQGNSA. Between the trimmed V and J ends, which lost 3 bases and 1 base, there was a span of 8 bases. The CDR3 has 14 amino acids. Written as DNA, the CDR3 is TGTGCCAGCAGCTTGCGCTCGGGCACAGATACGCAGTATTTT. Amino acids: CASSLRSGTDTQYF.

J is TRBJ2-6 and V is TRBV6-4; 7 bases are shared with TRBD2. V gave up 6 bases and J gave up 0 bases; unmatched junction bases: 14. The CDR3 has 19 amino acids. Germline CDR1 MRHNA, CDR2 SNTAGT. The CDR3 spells CASSPLWSGASSGANVLTF. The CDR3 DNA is TGTGCCAGCAGCCCTCTCTGGAGCGGGGCAAGCTCTGGGGCCAACGTCCTGACTTTC.

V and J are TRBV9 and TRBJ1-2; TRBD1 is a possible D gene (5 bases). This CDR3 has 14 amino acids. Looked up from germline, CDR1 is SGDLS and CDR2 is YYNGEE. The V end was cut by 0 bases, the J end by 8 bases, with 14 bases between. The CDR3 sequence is CASSVGRGAEGYTF. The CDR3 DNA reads TGTGCCAGCAGCGTAGGACGTGGGGCTGAAGGCTACACCTTC.

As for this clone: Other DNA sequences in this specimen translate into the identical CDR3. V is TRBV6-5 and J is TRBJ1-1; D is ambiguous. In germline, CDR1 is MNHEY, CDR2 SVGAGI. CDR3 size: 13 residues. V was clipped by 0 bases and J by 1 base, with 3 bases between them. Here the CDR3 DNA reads TGTGCCAGCAGTTACTCAGCGAACACTGAAGCTTTCTTT. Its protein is CASSYSANTEAFF.

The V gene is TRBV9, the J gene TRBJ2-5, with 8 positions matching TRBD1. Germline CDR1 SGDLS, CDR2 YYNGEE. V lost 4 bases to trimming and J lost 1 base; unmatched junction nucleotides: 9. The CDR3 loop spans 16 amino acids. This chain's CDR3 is CASSPRGPTVQETQYF. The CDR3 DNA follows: TGTGCCAGCAGCCCCAGGGGGCCCACGGTCCAAGAGACCCAGTACTTC.

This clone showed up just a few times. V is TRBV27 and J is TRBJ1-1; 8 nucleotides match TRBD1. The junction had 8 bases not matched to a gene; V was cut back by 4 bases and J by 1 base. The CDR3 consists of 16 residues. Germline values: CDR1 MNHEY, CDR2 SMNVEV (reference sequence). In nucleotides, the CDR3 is TGTGCCAGCAGTTCATCGGACAGGGTAAGGAACACTGAAGCTTTCTTT. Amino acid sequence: CASSSSDRVRNTEAFF.

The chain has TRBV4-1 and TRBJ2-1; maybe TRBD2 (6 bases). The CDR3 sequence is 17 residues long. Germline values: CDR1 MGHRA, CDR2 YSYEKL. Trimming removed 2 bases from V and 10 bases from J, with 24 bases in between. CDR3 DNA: TGCGCCAGCAGCCAAAGTCTGGGAAGGCCGGGGGTGGGGGAGCAGTTCTTC. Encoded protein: CASSQSLGRPGVGEQFF.

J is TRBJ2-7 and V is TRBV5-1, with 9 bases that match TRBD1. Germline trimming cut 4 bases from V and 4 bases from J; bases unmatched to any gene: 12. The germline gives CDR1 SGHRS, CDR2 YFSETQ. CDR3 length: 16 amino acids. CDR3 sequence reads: CASSRTGTGSLYEQYF. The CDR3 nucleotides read TGCGCCAGCAGCAGGACTGGGACAGGGAGTTTGTACGAGCAGTACTTC.

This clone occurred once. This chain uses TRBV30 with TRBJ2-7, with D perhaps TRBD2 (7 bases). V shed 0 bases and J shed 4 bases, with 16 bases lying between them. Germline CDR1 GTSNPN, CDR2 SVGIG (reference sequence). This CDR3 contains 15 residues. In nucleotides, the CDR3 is TGTGCCTGGAGTGTACCAGGCAGGGGAGGGTACGAGCAGTACTTC. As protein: CAWSVPGRGGYEQYF. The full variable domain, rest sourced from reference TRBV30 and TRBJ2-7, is SQTIHQWPATLVQPVGSPLSLECTVEGTSNPNLYWYRQAAGRGLQLLFYSVGIGQISSEVPQNLSASRPQDRQFILSSKKLLLSDSGFYLCAWSVPGRGGYEQYFGPGTRLTVT.

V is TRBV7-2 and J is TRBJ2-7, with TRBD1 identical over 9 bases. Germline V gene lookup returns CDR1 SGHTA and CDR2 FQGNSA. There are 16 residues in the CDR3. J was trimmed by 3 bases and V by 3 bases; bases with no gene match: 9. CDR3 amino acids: CASSFITRTGDYEQYF. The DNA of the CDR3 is TGTGCCAGCAGCTTCATTACGCGGACAGGGGACTACGAGCAGTACTTC. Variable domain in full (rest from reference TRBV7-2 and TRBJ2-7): GAGVSQSPSNKVTEKGKDVELRCDPISGHTALYWYRQSLGQGLEFLIYFQGNSAPDKSGLPSDRFSAERTGGSVSTLTIQRTQQEDSAVYLCASSFITRTGDYEQYFGPGTRLTVT.

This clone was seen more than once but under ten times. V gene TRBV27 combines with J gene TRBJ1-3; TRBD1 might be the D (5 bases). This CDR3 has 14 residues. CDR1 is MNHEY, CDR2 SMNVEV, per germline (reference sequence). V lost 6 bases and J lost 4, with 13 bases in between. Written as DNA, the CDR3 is TGTGCCAGCAGACAAGCAGGGAACGGAAACACCATATATTTT. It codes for CASRQAGNGNTIYF.

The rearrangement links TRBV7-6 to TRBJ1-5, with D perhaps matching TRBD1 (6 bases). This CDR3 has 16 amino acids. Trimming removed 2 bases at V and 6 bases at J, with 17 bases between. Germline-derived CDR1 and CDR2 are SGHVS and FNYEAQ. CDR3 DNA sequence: TGTGCCAGCAGCTTATTGGACAGAACTGTAAGTCAGCCCCAGCATTTT. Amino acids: CASSLLDRTVSQPQHF.

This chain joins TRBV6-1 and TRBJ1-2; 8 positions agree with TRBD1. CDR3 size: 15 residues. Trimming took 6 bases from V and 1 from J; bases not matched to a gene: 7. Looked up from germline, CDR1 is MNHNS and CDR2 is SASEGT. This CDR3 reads CASRTGQGYNYGYTF. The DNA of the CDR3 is TGTGCCAGCAGAACTGGACAGGGCTATAACTATGGCTACACCTTC.

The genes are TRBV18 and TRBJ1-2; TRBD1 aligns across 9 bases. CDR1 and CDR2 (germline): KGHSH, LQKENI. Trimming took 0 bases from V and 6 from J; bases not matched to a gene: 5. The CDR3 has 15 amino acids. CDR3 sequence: CASSPPGQGTDGYTF. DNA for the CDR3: TGTGCCAGCTCACCACCGGGACAGGGTACGGATGGCTACACCTTC.

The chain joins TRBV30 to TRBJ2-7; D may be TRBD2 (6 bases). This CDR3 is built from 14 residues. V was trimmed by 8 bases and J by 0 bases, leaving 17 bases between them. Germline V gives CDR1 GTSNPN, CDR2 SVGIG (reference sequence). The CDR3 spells CAGRDFGISYEQYF. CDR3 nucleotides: TGTGCCGGGCGGGATTTTGGGATCTCCTACGAGCAGTACTTC.

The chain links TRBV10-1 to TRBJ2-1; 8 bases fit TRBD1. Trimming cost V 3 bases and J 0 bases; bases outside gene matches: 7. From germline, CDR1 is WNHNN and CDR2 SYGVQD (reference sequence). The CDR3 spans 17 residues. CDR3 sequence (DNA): TGCGCCAGCAGTGACCCCTGGACAGGGAGCTCCTACAATGAGCAGTTCTTC. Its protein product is CASSDPWTGSSYNEQFF.

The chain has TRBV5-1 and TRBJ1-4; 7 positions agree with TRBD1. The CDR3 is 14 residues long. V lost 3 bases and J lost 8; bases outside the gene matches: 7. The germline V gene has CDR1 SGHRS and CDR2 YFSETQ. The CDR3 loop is CASSSTGTAEKLFF. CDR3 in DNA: TGCGCCAGCAGCTCGACAGGGACGGCAGAAAAACTGTTTTTT.

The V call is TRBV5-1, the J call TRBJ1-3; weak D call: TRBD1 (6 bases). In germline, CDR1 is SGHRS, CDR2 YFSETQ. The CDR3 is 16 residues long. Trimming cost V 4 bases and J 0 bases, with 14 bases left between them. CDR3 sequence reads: CASSPRDTVSGNTIYF. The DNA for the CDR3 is TGCGCCAGCAGCCCCCGGGACACGGTCTCTGGAAACACCATATATTTT. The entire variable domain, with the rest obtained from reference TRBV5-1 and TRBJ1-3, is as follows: KAGVTQTPRYLIKTRGQQVTLSCSPISGHRSVSWYQQTPGQGLQFLFEYFSETQRNKGNFPGRFSGRQFSNSRSEMNVSTLELGDSALYLCASSPRDTVSGNTIYFGEGSWLTVV.

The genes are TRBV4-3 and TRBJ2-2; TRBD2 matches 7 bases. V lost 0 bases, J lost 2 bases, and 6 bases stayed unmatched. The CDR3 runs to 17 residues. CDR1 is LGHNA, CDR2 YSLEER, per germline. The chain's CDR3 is CASSQEGLAVNTGELFF. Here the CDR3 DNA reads TGCGCCAGCAGCCAAGAAGGCCTAGCGGTTAACACCGGGGAGCTGTTTTTT.